The rows below give T cell receptor beta chains drawn from one sample of a study of cytomegalovirus exposure and HLA in healthy donors. TCRdb's table, derived via immunoSEQ multiplex PCR, lists solely in-frame clones and lacks some. This sample has more than 85,000 clones, with around 74% found just once. The source material was PBMCs. These TCRs come from a man aged 25 to 40 in good health and CMV-seropositive. Each CDR3 is given with its conserved first and last residue. A D gene is named only where the DNA matches it firmly. Some rows have no size entry. The others give once, few or many, or a class for an expanded clone.

v_call	clone_size	j_call	d_call	cdr3_aa	cdr3_nt
TRBV10-3	.	TRBJ2-5	.	CAISLEAGARETQYF	TGTGCCATCAGTCTAGAGGCGGGGGCTAGGGAGACCCAGTACTTC
TRBV19	.	TRBJ2-5	.	CASSIYPGVRETQYF	TGTGCCAGTAGTATATATCCCGGGGTTCGAGAGACCCAGTACTTC
TRBV5-8	.	TRBJ2-1	.	CASSLDWLDRSEQFF	TGTGCCAGCAGCTTGGATTGGCTAGATCGTAGTGAGCAGTTCTTC
TRBV6-4	few	TRBJ1-6	TRBD1	CASSEDRSPFSPLHF	TGTGCCAGCAGTGAGGACAGGAGCCCTTTCTCACCCCTCCACTTT
TRBV7-9	.	TRBJ1-1	TRBD1	CASSPTTGGVTEAFF	TGTGCCAGCAGCCCTACTACAGGGGGGGTCACTGAAGCTTTCTTT
TRBV5-1	.	TRBJ2-7	.	CASSADRYEQYF	TGCGCCAGCAGCGCCGACAGGTACGAGCAGTACTTC
TRBV19	medium-sized	TRBJ2-3	.	CASSDGLGEARDTQYF	TGTGCCAGTAGCGATGGGTTAGGGGAGGCCCGGGATACGCAGTATTTT
TRBV5-4	few	TRBJ2-3	TRBD2	CASSPGGGSTDTQYF	TGTGCCAGCAGCCCTGGCGGGGGGAGCACAGATACGCAGTATTTT
TRBV30	.	TRBJ1-5	TRBD1	CAWAPAPGQGLLWDQPQHF	TGTGCCTGGGCCCCTGCTCCGGGACAGGGGTTGTTATGGGATCAGCCCCAGCATTTT
TRBV4-2	once	TRBJ2-7	.	CASSQDLVEQYF	TGTGCCAGCAGCCAAGATCTAGTCGAGCAGTACTTC
TRBV28	once	TRBJ2-7	TRBD2	CASSYPAGDWDEQYF	TGTGCCAGCAGTTACCCCGCGGGGGATTGGGACGAGCAGTACTTC
TRBV5-1	.	TRBJ2-2	.	CASSLHQGNTGELFF	TGCGCCAGCAGCTTGCATCAGGGCAACACCGGGGAGCTGTTTTTT
TRBV6-7	few	TRBJ2-6	.	CAFSPSGANVLTF	TGTGCCTTCTCTCCCTCTGGGGCCAACGTCCTGACTTTC
TRBV19	.	TRBJ2-3	.	CASSIDLGAGDTQYF	TGTGCCAGTAGTATAGATCTTGGGGCTGGAGATACGCAGTATTTT
TRBV5-1	.	TRBJ2-5	TRBD2	CASSLGLAGGETQYF	TGCGCCAGCAGCTTGGGACTAGCGGGGGGAGAGACCCAGTACTTC
TRBV4-1	few	TRBJ1-1	TRBD1	CASSQGGQGRTEAFF	TGCGCCAGCAGCCAAGGGGGACAGGGAAGGACTGAAGCTTTCTTT
TRBV5-4	.	TRBJ1-1	.	CASRTGGNTEAFF	TGTGCCAGCAGGACCGGGGGGAACACTGAAGCTTTCTTT
TRBV2	few	TRBJ1-2	.	CASSELTGTYGYTF	TGTGCCAGCAGTGAATTGACAGGAACCTATGGCTACACCTTC
TRBV2	.	TRBJ2-1	.	CASSAPAAVNEQFF	TGTGCCAGCAGTGCTCCTGCGGCGGTCAATGAGCAGTTCTTC
TRBV9	.	TRBJ2-1	.	CASSVGREYNEQFF	TGTGCCAGCAGCGTAGGCCGGGAATACAATGAGCAGTTCTTC